This passage covers 30 T cell receptor beta chains from one sample sequenced in a study of blood T cell repertoires in COVID-19. TCRdb keeps only in-frame clones here, not all; method: immunoSEQ multiplex PCR. The profile shows 100,000 to 120,000 clones, approximately 85% of them singletons. The specimen was peripheral blood. These receptors originate from a man in his forties or fifties with acute or convalescent COVID-19.

This clone was counted a single time. Mismatch with germline at one junction end may stem from a read error. The rearrangement links TRBV6-5 to TRBJ2-1; the D is unclear. Germline V gene lookup returns CDR1 MNHEY and CDR2 SVGAGI. The CDR3 extends over 14 amino acids. CDR3 sequence reads: CASSYSIVSNGQFF. In DNA form, the CDR3 reads TGTGCCAGCAGTTACTCGATTGTAAGCAATGGGCAGTTCTTC.

The gene calls are TRBV5-1 and TRBJ2-7, with D possibly matching TRBD2 (5 bases). V dropped 4 bases and J dropped 4 bases, with 15 bases sitting between them. Germline CDR1 SGHRS, CDR2 YFSETQ. The CDR3 totals 14 residues. In DNA, the CDR3 is TGCGCCAGCAGCCCCACCTTCGGGGATTACGAGCAGTACTTC. Translating it yields CASSPTFGDYEQYF. Combining the CDR3 with reference TRBV5-1 and TRBJ2-7 gives the whole variable domain KAGVTQTPRYLIKTRGQQVTLSCSPISGHRSVSWYQQTPGQGLQFLFEYFSETQRNKGNFPGRFSGRQFSNSRSEMNVSTLELGDSALYLCASSPTFGDYEQYFGPGTRLTVT.

V is TRBV5-1 and J is TRBJ2-5; 9 bases are shared with TRBD2. V lost 0 bases, J lost 5 bases, and 20 bases stayed unmatched. Germline V gene lookup returns CDR1 SGHRS and CDR2 YFSETQ. There are 20 residues in the CDR3. The CDR3 DNA follows: TGCGCCAGCAGCTTGGCGGTCGGATTAGCGGGGGCCCAACGGTTGGAGACCCAGTACTTC. It encodes CASSLAVGLAGAQRLETQYF.

The chain links TRBV7-3 to TRBJ2-2, with D perhaps TRBD2 (6 bases). The CDR3 has 17 amino acids. V shed 5 bases and J shed 6 bases, with 22 bases lying between them. CDR1 SGHTA and CDR2 FQGTGA come from the germline V gene. The CDR3 loop reads CASSLKGGAVRSGELFF. The CDR3 DNA is TGTGCCAGCAGCCTGAAAGGCGGGGCAGTACGGTCCGGGGAGCTGTTTTTT.

This clone was picked up one time. This rearrangement joins TRBV5-5 to TRBJ2-5; possible D gene TRBD2, 6 bases. Germline-derived CDR1 and CDR2 are SGHKS and YYEKEE (reference sequence). This CDR3 spans 15 amino acids. V lost 4 bases to trimming and J lost 2 bases, with 15 bases between them. The CDR3 sequence: CASSGGAATQETQYF. As DNA, the CDR3 is TGTGCCAGCAGCGGCGGGGCAGCAACTCAAGAGACCCAGTACTTC.

In DNA, the CDR3 is TGCGCCAGCAGCCAAGTCGGTCTAGCGGAAGAGACCCAGTACTTC. It codes for CASSQVGLAEETQYF. The chain links TRBV4-1 to TRBJ2-5; 7 bases match TRBD2. Germline CDR1 MGHRA, CDR2 YSYEKL. The CDR3 totals 15 residues. The trim removed 1 base at V and 3 bases at J, leaving 5 bases unmatched.

The gene calls are TRBV27 and TRBJ2-1; 11 bases line up with TRBD2. The germline CDR1 and CDR2 sequences are MNHEY and SMNVEV (reference sequence). Losses at the gene ends were 6 bases for V and 3 bases for J; bases not matched to a gene: 7. The CDR3 loop spans 16 amino acids. The CDR3 region has the DNA TGTGCCAGCAGAGATCCGACTAGCGGGGACTACAATGAGCAGTTCTTC. Translating gives CASRDPTSGDYNEQFF.

The chain couples TRBV21-1 to TRBJ2-3; the D call in the table, TRBD2, was not verified against the DNA. TRBV21-1 represents a pseudogene. The CDR3 contains 16 residues. The CDR3 is CASSTSGGGGTDTQYF. The CDR3 nucleotides are TGTGCCAGCAGCACCAGCGGGGGAGGGGGCACAGATACGCAGTATTTT.

The gene calls are TRBV6-2 or TRBV6-3 and TRBJ1-5, with no clear D. V was clipped by 2 bases and J by 4 bases, with 12 bases between them. CDR1 and CDR2 from the germline V gene are MNHEY and SVGEGT. The CDR3 spans 15 residues. CDR3 in amino acids: CASSYAGNLNQPQHF. CDR3 nucleotide sequence: TGTGCCAGCAGTTACGCGGGGAATCTGAATCAGCCCCAGCATTTT.

Details on this clone: In the same sample, other DNA sequences code for this CDR3. V is TRBV7-2 and J is TRBJ2-3; 9 nucleotides line up with TRBD2. CDR3 length: 16 residues. The V gene's germline CDR1 is SGHTA and CDR2 FQGNSA. The ends lost 0 bases at V and 6 bases at J; junction bases unmatched: 7. CDR3 in amino acids: CASSLAGLANGDTQYF. The DNA for the CDR3 is TGTGCCAGCAGCTTAGCGGGACTAGCTAACGGCGATACGCAGTATTTT.

V is TRBV29-1 and J is TRBJ2-1; maybe TRBD2 (6 bases). This CDR3 comprises 15 residues. Trimming took 3 bases from V and 0 from J, leaving 12 bases between them. Per the germline V gene, CDR1 is SQVTM and CDR2 is ANQGSEA. CDR3 loop: CSVDRGESSYNEQFF. The CDR3 DNA sequence: TGCAGCGTTGATCGCGGGGAGAGCTCCTACAATGAGCAGTTCTTC.

The V and J genes are TRBV5-1 and TRBJ1-5, with 7 bases aligning to TRBD1. Losses at the gene ends were 2 bases for V and 5 bases for J; bases not matched to a gene: 7. Germline V gene data show CDR1 as SGHRS and CDR2 as YFSETQ. The CDR3 extends over 15 amino acids. The CDR3 DNA is TGCGCCAGCAGCTTAGCCGGGACAGTCGATCAGCCCCAGCATTTT. Translated: CASSLAGTVDQPQHF.

J is TRBJ1-2 and V is TRBV5-4; TRBD1 agrees at 7 bases. The germline V gene has CDR1 SGHNT and CDR2 YYREEE (reference sequence). V was pared by 3 bases and J by 5 bases, with 7 bases of the junction left unmatched. The CDR3 runs 14 residues. CDR3 region: CASSSGTDTYGYTF. Written as DNA, the CDR3 is TGTGCCAGCAGCTCTGGGACAGACACTTATGGCTACACCTTC.

The rearrangement joins TRBV2 to TRBJ2-7, with D unclear. CDR1 is SNHLY and CDR2 is FYNNEI in the germline V gene. V shed 1 base and J shed 0 bases, with 4 bases lying between them. This CDR3 region has 13 residues. The CDR3, as DNA: TGTGCCAGCAGTGAAGTCAACTCCTACGAGCAGTACTTC. Its translation is CASSEVNSYEQYF.

The V gene is TRBV2, the J gene TRBJ2-3; the match to TRBD2 covers 7 bases. The V gene's germline CDR1 is SNHLY and CDR2 FYNNEI. The CDR3 covers 14 residues. Trimming at V came to 5 bases and at J to 2 bases, leaving 4 bases not matched to a gene. The CDR3 region has the DNA TGTGCCAGCAGTTGGACTAGTCCCACAGATACGCAGTATTTT. Its protein is CASSWTSPTDTQYF.

Here the CDR3 reads CASSPTSGSYTDTQYF. CDR3 DNA sequence: TGTGCCAGCTCACCAACTTCAGGCAGCTACACAGATACGCAGTATTTT. The chain is built from TRBV18 and TRBJ2-3; no reliable D call. With 2 bases removed from V and 2 bases from J, the gap between germline ends came to 14 bases. Per the germline V gene, CDR1 is KGHSH and CDR2 is LQKENI. The CDR3 is 16 residues long.

This CDR3 is CASSFASGLSYEQYF. CDR3 DNA: TGCGCCAGCAGCTTCGCTAGCGGGCTATCCTACGAGCAGTACTTC. This rearrangement joins TRBV5-1 to TRBJ2-7; 8 positions match TRBD2. This CDR3 is 15 amino acids long. Germline V gene lookup returns CDR1 SGHRS and CDR2 YFSETQ. Trimming took 2 bases from V and 1 from J; bases not matched to a gene: 5.

The rearrangement joins TRBV27 to TRBJ2-3, with 9 nucleotides matching TRBD2. CDR1 and CDR2 (germline): MNHEY, SMNVEV (reference sequence). The CDR3 is 15 amino acids. After removal of 4 bases from V and 4 bases from J, the junction contained 6 bases not matched to a gene. This CDR3 is CASSYALAGPDTQYF. CDR3 DNA sequence: TGTGCCAGCAGTTACGCTCTAGCGGGGCCAGATACGCAGTATTTT.

The chain has TRBV6-2 or TRBV6-3 and TRBJ1-5; D gene ambiguous. CDR3 length equals 14 residues. The V and J ends lost 6 bases and 5 bases respectively, with 14 bases between them. Germline V gene sequence: CDR1 MNHEY, CDR2 SVGEGT. The CDR3 region has the DNA TGTGCCAGCAGCCCTGTTTCGGTAGATCAGCCCCAGCATTTT. Translated, it gives CASSPVSVDQPQHF.

This clone occurred a few times. The chain has TRBV18 and TRBJ1-4; the D is unclear. V lost 3 bases and J 3 bases, leaving 8 bases between the germline ends. Germline CDR1 KGHSH, CDR2 LQKENI. CDR3 size: 14 residues. The DNA for the CDR3 is TGTGCCAGCTCACCTTATCAGGCTAATGAAAAACTGTTTTTT. Residues: CASSPYQANEKLFF.

This rearrangement joins TRBV18 to TRBJ2-3, with TRBD1 matching over 7 bases. The CDR3 totals 16 residues. V was pared by 5 bases and J by 0 bases, with 8 bases of the junction left unmatched. The germline gives CDR1 KGHSH, CDR2 LQKENI. Here the CDR3 DNA reads TGTGCCAGCTCAACCTTGGGACAGACTAGCACAGATACGCAGTATTTT. Residues: CASSTLGQTSTDTQYF.

The chain is built from TRBV18 and TRBJ2-3, with TRBD1 matching 11 bases. The ends lost 4 bases at V and 3 bases at J; junction bases unmatched: 12. CDR1 is KGHSH and CDR2 is LQKENI in the germline V gene. The length of the CDR3 is 18 residues. The CDR3 loop is CASSLKRTGGVITDTQYF. CDR3 bases: TGTGCCAGCTCACTAAAAAGGACAGGGGGCGTTATAACAGATACGCAGTATTTT.

CDR3 residues: CASSVETSVGTDTQYF. The CDR3 DNA reads TGTGCCAGCAGCGTCGAAACTAGCGTCGGCACAGATACGCAGTATTTT. The gene calls are TRBV9 and TRBJ2-3; TRBD2 agrees at 7 bases. The CDR3 runs 16 residues. Germline V CDR1 and CDR2: SGDLS, YYNGEE. V was clipped by 2 bases and J by 1 base; unmatched bases: 7. Supplemented by reference TRBV9 and TRBJ2-3, the full variable domain reads DSGVTQTPKHLITATGQRVTLRCSPRSGDLSVYWYQQSLDQGLQFLIQYYNGEERAKGNILERFSAQQFPDLHSELNLSSLELGDSALYFCASSVETSVGTDTQYFGPGTRLTVL.

The CDR3 coding sequence is TGTGCCAGCAGCCCTCGGACAGGGGGTACCGGGGAGCTGTTTTTT. Translated, it gives CASSPRTGGTGELFF. This chain joins TRBV5-8 and TRBJ2-2, with 10 bases aligning to TRBD1. The junction had 5 bases not matched to a gene; V was cut back by 4 bases and J by 5 bases. The CDR3 has 15 residues. The germline V gene encodes CDR1 SGHTS and CDR2 YDEGEE.

The V call is TRBV5-1, the J call TRBJ2-2; TRBD2 might be the D (5 bases). Germline V lookup: CDR1 SGHRS, CDR2 YFSETQ. The CDR3 loop spans 17 amino acids. Trimming took 1 base from V and 4 from J, leaving 17 bases between them. The CDR3 spells CASSLHRTGSGTGELFF. CDR3 sequence (DNA): TGCGCCAGCAGCTTGCATCGGACGGGGTCGGGCACCGGGGAGCTGTTTTTT.

This chain connects TRBV7-6 to TRBJ2-2, with D tentatively TRBD2 (7 bases). V gave up 1 base and J gave up 4 bases, with 13 bases separating them. Per the germline V gene, CDR1 is SGHVS and CDR2 is FNYEAQ. This CDR3 comprises 16 residues. CDR3 DNA: TGTGCCAGCAGCTTAGAGGGGGGGCGTGGCACCGGGGAGCTGTTTTTT. Translating it yields CASSLEGGRGTGELFF.

This chain uses TRBV29-1 with TRBJ2-2; TRBD1 matches 9 bases. The junction had 6 bases not matched to a gene; V was cut back by 5 bases and J by 2 bases. From germline, CDR1 is SQVTM and CDR2 ANQGSEA. The CDR3 loop spans 15 amino acids. For the CDR3, the DNA is TGCAGCGTTCCTACAGGGGGCGGTAACACCGGGGAGCTGTTTTTT. Protein: CSVPTGGGNTGELFF.

The rearrangement links TRBV18 to TRBJ1-3; D gene uncertain. The V gene lost 3 bases and the J gene lost 0 bases, with 12 bases spanning the gap. The CDR3 loop spans 16 amino acids. From germline, CDR1 is KGHSH and CDR2 LQKENI. For the CDR3, the DNA is TGTGCCAGCTCACCCAATCCCGCGGCCTCTGGAAACACCATATATTTT. This sequence encodes CASSPNPAASGNTIYF.

In this sample, this clone turned up a few times. The J gene is TRBJ2-7, the V gene TRBV19; the D gene is possibly TRBD1 (6 bases). V was trimmed by 3 bases and J by 4 bases, leaving 16 bases between them. CDR3 length equals 15 residues. From germline, CDR1 is LNHDA and CDR2 SQIVND (reference sequence). CDR3 in DNA: TGTGCCAGTAGTATCGGTCCCAGGACAGCATACGAGCAGTACTTC. Encoded protein: CASSIGPRTAYEQYF.

This chain joins TRBV3-1 (or the pseudogene TRBV3-2) and TRBJ2-5, with 12 bases that match TRBD2. The CDR3 contains 17 residues. V gave up 3 bases and J gave up 0 bases; unmatched junction bases: 5. CDR1 LGHDT and CDR2 YNNKEL come from the germline V gene (reference sequence). CDR3 amino acids: CASSHLAGGPDQETQYF. In DNA form, the CDR3 reads TGTGCCAGCAGCCATCTAGCGGGGGGGCCGGACCAAGAGACCCAGTACTTC.